The next 18 T cell receptor beta chains were all read from a single sample in a study of PD-1 blockade in classical Hodgkin lymphoma (dated by TCRdb to 2020 to 2021). The library came from the immunoSEQ multiplex PCR assay. TCRdb limited this immuneACCESS table to in-frame rearrangements with V and J called. A share of clones is missing; checked studies link under half to unresolved V genes, and the rest is unexplained. The sample includes about 32,000 clones, with around 82% observed a single time. Clones ranked in the top ten supply approximately 29% of the sample. Reading the label with the study, this specimen's time point is: cycle 1 day 1 (C1D1), immediately before nivolumab initiation. Every trial patient had relapsed after autologous stem cell transplantation, and cohorts A, B and C differed in prior brentuximab vedotin exposure. The sequencing here drew on peripheral blood mononuclear cells (PBMCs), taken at baseline. Receptors were obtained from a human donor with classical Hodgkin lymphoma.

The CDR3 bases are TGTGCCAGCAAGTCAGGGGACACTGAAGCTTTCTTT. This codes for CASKSGDTEAFF. V usage is TRBV6-5 and J usage is TRBJ1-1; D is possibly TRBD1 (6 bases). The CDR3 spans 12 residues. The V gene's germline CDR1 is MNHEY and CDR2 SVGAGI. V was pared by 7 bases and J by 3 bases, with 9 bases between.

The genes are TRBV13 and TRBJ2-4; D may correspond to TRBD1 or TRBD2 (5 bases each). The CDR3 spans 13 residues. Trimming shortened V by 4 bases and J by 1 base, and 5 bases separated the two germline ends. Germline V gene data show CDR1 as PRHDT and CDR2 as FYEKMQ (reference sequence). The CDR3, as DNA: TGTGCCAGCAGCTGGGGGGCCAAAAACATTCAGTACTTC. Translated, it gives CASSWGAKNIQYF.

The chain uses TRBV19 and TRBJ2-7; D might be TRBD1 (6 bases). CDR1 is LNHDA, CDR2 SQIVND, per germline (reference sequence). This CDR3 contains 15 residues. V was clipped by 5 bases and J by 6 bases, with 20 bases between them. CDR3 amino acids: CASSSLDRQWAEQYF. The CDR3 nucleotides read TGTGCCAGTAGTTCCTTAGACAGGCAATGGGCCGAGCAGTACTTC.

This clone showed up just once. V gene TRBV7-2 combines with J gene TRBJ1-1; D perhaps matches TRBD1 (6 bases). The CDR3 extends over 14 amino acids. The V gene's germline CDR1 is SGHTA and CDR2 FQGNSA. V dropped 6 bases and J dropped 3 bases, with 14 bases sitting between them. This chain's CDR3 is CASRAGQLYTEAFF. Here the CDR3 DNA reads TGTGCCAGCAGAGCCGGACAGCTATACACTGAAGCTTTCTTT.

The CDR3 coding sequence is TGTGCCAGCACCCTGGGGCTAGCGGGGGGCTCCGGGGAGCTGTTTTTT. Translated: CASTLGLAGGSGELFF. The rearrangement uses TRBV28 and TRBJ2-2; the match to TRBD2 covers 11 bases. CDR3 length equals 16 residues. Unmatched junction bases numbered 10, after V lost 7 bases and J lost 6 bases. The V gene's germline CDR1 is MDHEN and CDR2 SYDVKM.

This chain connects TRBV2 to TRBJ1-2; tentative D call: TRBD1 (6 bases). Trimming shortened V by 7 bases and J by 4 bases, and 13 bases separated the two germline ends. CDR3 size: 13 residues. CDR1 and CDR2 (germline): SNHLY, FYNNEI. Here the CDR3 reads CASTADRSYGYTF. The CDR3 DNA reads TGTGCCAGCACCGCGGACAGAAGCTATGGCTACACCTTC.

The chain combines TRBV18 with TRBJ2-7; no reliable D call. Germline V CDR1 and CDR2: KGHSH, LQKENI. The germline V and J ends were trimmed by 0 bases and 0 bases, with 6 bases remaining between them. The CDR3 consists of 14 residues. CDR3 residues: CASSPPLGSYEQYF. The CDR3 bases are TGTGCCAGCTCACCACCGCTGGGCTCCTACGAGCAGTACTTC.

The rearrangement links TRBV7-8 to TRBJ2-7, with D unclear. V was cut by 5 bases and J by 0 bases, with 14 bases left in between. In germline, CDR1 is SGHVS, CDR2 FQNEAQ. This CDR3 is built from 15 residues. The CDR3 loop is CASSRDGMNSYEQYF. CDR3 in DNA: TGTGCCAGCAGCAGAGATGGGATGAACTCCTACGAGCAGTACTTC.

V is TRBV6-5 and J is TRBJ1-5; no clear D. With 7 bases removed from V and 5 bases from J, the gap between germline ends came to 12 bases. From germline, CDR1 is MNHEY and CDR2 SVGAGI. CDR3 size: 13 residues. CDR3 sequence: CASTHQLDQPQHF. CDR3 coding DNA: TGTGCCAGCACTCACCAATTGGATCAGCCCCAGCATTTT.

This chain links TRBV5-1 with TRBJ1-5, with TRBD1 matching over 8 bases. The CDR3 spans 15 residues. J gave up 4 bases and V 4 bases, and 7 bases lay outside the gene matches. Germline V gene sequence: CDR1 SGHRS, CDR2 YFSETQ. This chain's CDR3 is CASSRGTGTNQPQHF. The CDR3 DNA sequence: TGCGCCAGCAGCCGAGGGACAGGTACGAATCAGCCCCAGCATTTT.

The rearrangement links TRBV28 to TRBJ2-1; 9 positions match TRBD2. J was trimmed by 0 bases and V by 5 bases; bases with no gene match: 5. Germline values: CDR1 MDHEN, CDR2 SYDVKM. The CDR3 has 16 amino acids. The chain's CDR3 is CASSPLAGDSYNEQFF. As DNA, the CDR3 is TGTGCCAGCAGTCCCTTAGCGGGGGACTCCTACAATGAGCAGTTCTTC.

The chain carries TRBV12-5 and TRBJ1-2; a possible D gene is TRBD1 (6 bases). Germline V gene sequence: CDR1 LGHNT, CDR2 FRNRAP. V lost 1 base to trimming and J lost 7 bases, with 16 bases between them. The CDR3 extends over 15 amino acids. The CDR3 spells CASGLAAGGWAGYTF. The CDR3 DNA is TGTGCTAGTGGTTTGGCCGCGGGGGGCTGGGCTGGCTACACCTTC. Full variable domain (rest looked up from reference TRBV12-5 and TRBJ1-2): DARVTQTPRHKVTEMGQEVTMRCQPILGHNTVFWYRQTMMQGLELLAYFRNRAPLDDSGMPKDRFSAEMPDATLATLKIQPSEPRDSAVYFCASGLAAGGWAGYTFGSGTRLTVV.

V gene TRBV4-3 combines with J gene TRBJ2-5, with D tentatively TRBD2 (5 bases). Germline V gives CDR1 LGHNA, CDR2 YSLEER. The CDR3 length is 15 residues. V dropped 0 bases and J dropped 1 base, with 9 bases sitting between them. This CDR3 reads CASSQDLLVQETQYF. CDR3 nucleotide sequence: TGCGCCAGCAGCCAAGATCTACTAGTCCAAGAGACCCAGTACTTC.

This clone occurred a few times. The chain combines TRBV7-2 with TRBJ1-5, with 8 bases that match TRBD1. Germline V gives CDR1 SGHTA, CDR2 FQGNSA. The ends lost 5 bases at V and 2 bases at J; junction bases unmatched: 2. CDR3 length: 14 amino acids. Written as DNA, the CDR3 is TGTGCCAGCAGCCAGGGGGCCGGCAATCAGCCCCAGCATTTT. This sequence encodes CASSQGAGNQPQHF.

This clone has just one count. CDR3 nucleotides: TGTGCCAGCAGCCCCGGGTACTTTCAGCCCCAGCATTTT. This gives the protein CASSPGYFQPQHF. The chain carries TRBV9 and TRBJ1-5, with D uncertain. Germline V lookup: CDR1 SGDLS, CDR2 YYNGEE. Trimming took 4 bases from V and 6 from J, leaving 11 bases between them. The CDR3 has 13 residues.

CDR3 bases: TGTGCCAGCAGCTTAGCTCTCGGTGGAAGGGGCGAAGCTTTCTTT. Its protein product is CASSLALGGRGEAFF. The chain has TRBV11-2 and TRBJ1-1, with D possibly TRBD1 on 5 matching bases. V lost 1 base and J lost 8, with 17 bases in between. CDR1 is SGHAT, CDR2 FQNNGV, per germline. The CDR3 has 15 amino acids.

V is TRBV7-3 and J is TRBJ2-7; 8 bases agree with TRBD1. V gave up 5 bases and J gave up 4 bases; unmatched junction bases: 4. CDR3 length: 13 residues. Looked up from germline, CDR1 is SGHTA and CDR2 is FQGTGA. The CDR3 region is CASSITGGYEQYF. CDR3 bases: TGTGCCAGCAGCATTACAGGGGGATACGAGCAGTACTTC.

The chain combines TRBV18 with TRBJ1-1, with a possible D match to TRBD1 (5 bases). CDR1 KGHSH and CDR2 LQKENI come from the germline V gene. Trimming shortened V by 1 base and J by 4 bases, and 10 bases separated the two germline ends. The CDR3 loop spans 14 amino acids. This CDR3 reads CASSPQSGLTEAFF. As DNA, the CDR3 is TGTGCCAGCTCACCACAGTCGGGGCTCACTGAAGCTTTCTTT.